The T cell receptor beta chain described here comes from a study of blood T cell repertoires in COVID-19. As for the study in general: There were acute and convalescent COVID-19 samples, and they came from the United States, Italy and Spain. T cells, B-cell-depleted T cells, or PBMCs provided the cDNA or gDNA that served as material.

Original processing methods: Amplification of reference gene primers provided the estimated nucleated cell counts. Profiled with immunoSEQ multiplex PCR; TCRdb holds only in-frame clones, not every one. V and J calls and clone size come straight from that table; D and trimming were deduced from the DNA. The sample has roughly 250,000 clones, 65% to 90% seen once. The germline CDR1 and CDR2 sequences are MNHEY and SMNVEV (reference sequence). CDR3 length: 13 amino acids. V was shortened by 7 bases and J by 4 bases, with 13 bases between the two germline ends. The chain employs TRBV27 and TRBJ2-5, with a possible D match to TRBD2 (6 bases). The sample comprised peripheral blood. The receptor comes from a woman older than 75 with active or convalescent COVID-19. The DNA of the CDR3 is TGTGCCAGCACCACCGCGGGGCGAGAGACCCAGTACTTC. It translates to CASTTAGRETQYF.